This TCR beta chain was recovered during a study of beta chain features in type 1 diabetes. For the study at large: Patients were similar to healthy donors in age and gender (as well as in cell yields).

In its sample, this clone was seen a few times. Its antigen is unknown. Expressed TCRB transcripts were sequenced because the entire RNA isolate underwent reverse transcription. TCRdb's table, derived via immunoSEQ multiplex PCR, lists solely in-frame clones and lacks some. The sample includes about 180,000 clones, 10% to 15% seen only once; the top ten take 0.62%. Trimming stripped 3 bases from V and 5 bases from J, with 8 bases between. Germline V gene lookup returns CDR1 SGHKS and CDR2 YYEKEE (reference sequence). The length of the CDR3 is 12 residues. Study-wide findings and caveats: PCR could preferentially amplify shorter templates, alike in patients and controls.

Each of the sorted populations had a purity greater than 98%. This sequence originates from a woman younger than 35 in good health. The chain is built from TRBV5-5 and TRBJ1-2; D is perhaps TRBD1 (5 bases). The sample consisted of central memory CD4+ T cells from blood. The CDR3 nucleotides read TGTGCCAGCAGCTACACAGGATATGGCTACACCTTC. As protein: CASSYTGYGYTF.